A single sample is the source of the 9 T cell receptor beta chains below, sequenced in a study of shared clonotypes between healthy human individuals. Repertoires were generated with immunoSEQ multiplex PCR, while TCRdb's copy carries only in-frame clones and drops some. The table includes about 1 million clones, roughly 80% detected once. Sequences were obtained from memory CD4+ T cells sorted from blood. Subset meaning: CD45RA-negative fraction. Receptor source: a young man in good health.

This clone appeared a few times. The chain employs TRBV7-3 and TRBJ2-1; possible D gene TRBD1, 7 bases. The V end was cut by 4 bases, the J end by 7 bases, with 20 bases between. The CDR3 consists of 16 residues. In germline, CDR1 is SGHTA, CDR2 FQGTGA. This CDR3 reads CASSSHSGGNGNEQFF. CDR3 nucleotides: TGTGCCAGCAGCTCCCATTCAGGGGGGAACGGGAATGAGCAGTTCTTC.

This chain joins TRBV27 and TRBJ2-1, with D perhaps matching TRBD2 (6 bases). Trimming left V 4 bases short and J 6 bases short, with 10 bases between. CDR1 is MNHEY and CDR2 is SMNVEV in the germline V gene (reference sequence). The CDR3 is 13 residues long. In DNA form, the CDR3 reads TGTGCCAGCAGTTGGAGGGGCCGCAATGAGCAGTTCTTC. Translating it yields CASSWRGRNEQFF.

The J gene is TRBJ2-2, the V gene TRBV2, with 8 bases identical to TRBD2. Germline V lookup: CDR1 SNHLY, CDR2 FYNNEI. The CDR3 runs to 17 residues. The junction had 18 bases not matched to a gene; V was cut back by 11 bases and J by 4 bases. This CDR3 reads CACGGTNVPAGTGELFF. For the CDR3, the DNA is TGTGCCTGCGGGGGGACGAACGTGCCCGCGGGCACCGGGGAGCTGTTTTTT.

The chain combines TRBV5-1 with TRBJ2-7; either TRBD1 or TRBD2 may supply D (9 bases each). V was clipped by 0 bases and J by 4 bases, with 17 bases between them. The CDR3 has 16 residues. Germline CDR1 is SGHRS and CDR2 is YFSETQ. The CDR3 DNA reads TGCGCCAGCAGCTTGGGTAGCGGGGGACAGGGTTACGAGCAGTACTTC. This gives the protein CASSLGSGGQGYEQYF.

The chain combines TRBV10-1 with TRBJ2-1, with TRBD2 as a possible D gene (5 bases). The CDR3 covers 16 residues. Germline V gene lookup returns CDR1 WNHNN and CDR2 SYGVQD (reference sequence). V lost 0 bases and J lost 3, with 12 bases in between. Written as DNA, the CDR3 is TGCGCCAGCAGTGAGTCTTCGCTCCGGGGCTACAATGAGCAGTTCTTC. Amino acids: CASSESSLRGYNEQFF.

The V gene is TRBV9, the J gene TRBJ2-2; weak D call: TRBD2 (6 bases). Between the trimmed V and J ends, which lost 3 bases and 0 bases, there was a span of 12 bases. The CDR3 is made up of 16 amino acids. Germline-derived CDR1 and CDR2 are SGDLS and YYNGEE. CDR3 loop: CASSATGTSNTGELFF. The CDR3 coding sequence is TGTGCCAGCAGCGCGACCGGGACTTCGAACACCGGGGAGCTGTTTTTT.

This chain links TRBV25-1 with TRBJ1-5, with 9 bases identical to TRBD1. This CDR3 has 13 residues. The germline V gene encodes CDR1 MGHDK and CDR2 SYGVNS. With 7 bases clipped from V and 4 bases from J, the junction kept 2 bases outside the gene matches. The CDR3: CASTGQGNQPQHF. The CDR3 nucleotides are TGTGCCAGCACCGGACAGGGGAATCAGCCCCAGCATTTT.

The CDR3 loop is CASSVLALQGNEQFF. For the CDR3, the DNA is TGTGCCAGCAGTGTTTTGGCCCTACAGGGGAATGAGCAGTTCTTC. The J gene is TRBJ2-1, the V gene TRBV2; the match to TRBD1 covers 7 bases. V shed 4 bases and J 7 bases; nucleotides not matched to a gene: 10. This CDR3 is 15 amino acids long. Looked up from germline, CDR1 is SNHLY and CDR2 is FYNNEI.

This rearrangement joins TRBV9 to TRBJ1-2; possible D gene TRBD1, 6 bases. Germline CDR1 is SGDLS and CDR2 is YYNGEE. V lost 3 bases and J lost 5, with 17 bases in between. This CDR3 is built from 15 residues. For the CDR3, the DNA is TGTGCCAGCAGCGCACCAGGGGCCGGATCGTATGGCTACACCTTC. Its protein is CASSAPGAGSYGYTF.